The next 8 T cell receptor beta chains were all read from a single sample in a study of T cells in women clearing cervical HPV infection (dated by TCRdb to between 2017 and 2018). The library was built by means of the immunoSEQ multiplex PCR assay. TCRdb holds this immuneACCESS table with in-frame rearrangements only. Some clones are missing; in checked studies, unresolved V genes explain under half, and the rest has no known cause. The table for this sample lists under 40,000 clones. Of the sample, more than 3.5% is held by the ten largest clones. The specimen was blood buffy coat. Receptors originate from a woman between 18 and 70 years old with a cervical HPV16 infection that either progressed to CIN3+ or cleared (not recorded which).

CDR3: CASTQGAGRNQPQYF. The CDR3 DNA, read in part, is TGTGCCAGCACCCAGGGAGCAGGCCGCAATCAGCCG. The chain employs TRBV2 and TRBJ2-3, with D perhaps assigned TRBD1 or TRBD2 (5 bases each). The observed sequence ends 3 residues before the CDR3 terminus, with the missing tail filled in from the germline J gene. Looked up from germline, CDR1 is SNHLY and CDR2 is FYNNEI. CDR3 size: 15 residues.

CDR3 DNA, as far as it was read: TGTGCCTGGAGTCGGGGTCTAGAGGGAAAA. Translated, it gives CAWSRGLEGK. In full, the CDR3 is CAWSRGLEGKLFF. V gene TRBV30 combines with J gene TRBJ1-4; D not certain. The read terminates 3 residues ahead of where the CDR3 ends, so the germline J gene completes it. V was shortened by 2 bases and J by 10 bases, with 14 bases between the two germline ends. Germline loops: CDR1 GTSNPN, CDR2 SVGIG (reference sequence). The CDR3 sequence is 13 residues long.

On this clone: The CDR3 goes on 3 residues after the read ends, and that part is filled in from the germline J gene. The genes are TRBV7-2 and TRBJ1-6; 9 nucleotides match TRBD1. Germline-derived CDR1 and CDR2 are SGHTA and FQGNSA. The CDR3 consists of 15 residues. The V segment lost 3 bases and the J segment 7 bases; nucleotides outside the gene matches: 4. CDR3 sequence reads: CASSFRDRENSPLHF. CDR3 bases read: TGTGCCAGCAGCTTCCGGGACAGGGAAAATTCACCC.

A note on this clone: Read sequence stops 3 residues before the CDR3 end, and the germline J gene provides the missing end. The chain couples TRBV30 to TRBJ1-1; the D is unclear. The length of the CDR3 is 15 residues. Trimming took 3 bases from V and 0 from J, leaving 14 bases between them. CDR1 and CDR2 from the germline V gene are GTSNPN and SVGIG (reference sequence). CDR3 DNA, as far as it was read: TGTGCCTGGAGCCTAGGTAGAGGAATGAACACTGAA. Translation: CAWSLGRGMNTE. In full, the CDR3 is CAWSLGRGMNTEAFF.

To note about this clone: The CDR3 end lies 3 residues beyond the end of the read and is filled in from the germline J gene. The rearrangement joins TRBV19 to TRBJ2-6; no reliable D call. V dropped 1 base and J dropped 4 bases, with 11 bases sitting between them. In germline, CDR1 is LNHDA, CDR2 SQIVND (reference sequence). The CDR3 covers 16 residues. The part of the CDR3 DNA that was read is TGTGCCAGTAGTATAGTTCCCGGGTCAGGGGCCAACGTC. The encoded protein is CASSIVPGSGANV. The whole CDR3 sequence is CASSIVPGSGANVLTF.

The sequenced CDR3 bases are TGTGCCAGCAGCCCTACGGGCGGGGGCACTGAA. This codes for CASSPTGGGTE. The whole CDR3 protein reads CASSPTGGGTEAFF. The chain carries TRBV14 and TRBJ1-1; D is possibly TRBD1 (5 bases). The CDR3 is cut off 3 residues early in the read; its end comes from the germline J gene. CDR1 is SGHDN, CDR2 FVKESK, per germline. This CDR3 contains 14 residues. With 4 bases removed from V and 4 bases from J, the gap between germline ends came to 13 bases.

Notes on this clone: The CDR3 extends 3 residues past the end of the read, so its final part is completed from the germline J gene. V gene TRBV5-1 combines with J gene TRBJ2-5, with TRBD1 identical over 9 bases. V shed 4 bases, J shed 5 bases, and the junction held 6 bases outside the gene matches. This CDR3 is 14 amino acids long. The germline gives CDR1 SGHRS, CDR2 YFSETQ. Here the CDR3 reads CASSIGTGRETQYF. The CDR3 DNA, read in part, is TGCGCCAGCAGCATAGGGACAGGGAGGGAGACC.

CDR3 loop: CASCGEDYGYTF. Partial CDR3 DNA: TGTGCCAGCTGCGGGGAGGACTATGGC. This sequence joins TRBV6-2 or TRBV6-3 and TRBJ1-2, with D hard to call. The missing CDR3 end, 3 residues past where the read stops, is filled in from the germline J gene. The CDR3 extends over 12 amino acids. Germline V gene data show CDR1 as MNHEY and CDR2 as SVGEGT. V gave up 8 bases and J gave up 3 bases, with 10 bases separating them.